This T cell receptor beta chain emerged from a study of cytomegalovirus exposure and HLA in healthy donors. Study summary: Previous work identified roughly 110 million unique TCR beta sequences from around 200 million T cells.

Concerning this clone itself: Its cognate antigen is unknown.

The CDR3 has 16 residues. CDR1 is SGHRS, CDR2 YFSETQ, per germline. The ends lost 4 bases at V and 0 bases at J; junction bases unmatched: 6. Whole-study findings and limits: A prior analysis recorded that most TCR beta V segments were productive about 87% or about 30% of the time. The authors confirmed in vitro that a few CMV-associated chains were specific for CMV antigens.

Vbeta (60) and Jbeta (13) primers were used in the PCR. This table comes from immunoSEQ multiplex PCR, and its TCRdb copy is limited to in-frame clones, with some not included. Among roughly 150,000 clones, around 80% were seen once, and the ten largest hold over 1.1%. The gene calls are TRBV5-1 and TRBJ2-2; 7 bases are shared with TRBD2. Source material: PBMCs. The receptor comes from a man between 18 and 29 years old in good health and CMV-seronegative. CDR3 amino acids: CASSETSVPNTGELFF. CDR3 DNA: TGCGCCAGCAGCGAAACTAGCGTCCCGAACACCGGGGAGCTGTTTTTT. Using reference TRBV5-1 and TRBJ2-2 for the parts outside the CDR3, the full variable domain is KAGVTQTPRYLIKTRGQQVTLSCSPISGHRSVSWYQQTPGQGLQFLFEYFSETQRNKGNFPGRFSGRQFSNSRSEMNVSTLELGDSALYLCASSETSVPNTGELFFGEGSRLTVL.